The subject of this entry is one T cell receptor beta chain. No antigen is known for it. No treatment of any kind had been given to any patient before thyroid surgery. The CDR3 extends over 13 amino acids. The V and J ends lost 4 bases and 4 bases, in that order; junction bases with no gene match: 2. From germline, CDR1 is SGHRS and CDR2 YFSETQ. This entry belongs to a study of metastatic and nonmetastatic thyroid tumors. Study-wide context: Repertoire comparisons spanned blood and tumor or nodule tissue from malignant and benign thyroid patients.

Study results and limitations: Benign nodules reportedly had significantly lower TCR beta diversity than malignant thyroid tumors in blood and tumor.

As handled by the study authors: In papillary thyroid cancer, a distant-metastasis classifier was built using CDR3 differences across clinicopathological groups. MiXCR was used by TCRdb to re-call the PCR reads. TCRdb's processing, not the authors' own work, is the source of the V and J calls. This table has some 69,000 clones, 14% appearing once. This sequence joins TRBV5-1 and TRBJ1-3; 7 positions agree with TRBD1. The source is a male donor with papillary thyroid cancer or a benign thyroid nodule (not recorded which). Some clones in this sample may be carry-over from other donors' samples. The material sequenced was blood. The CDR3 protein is CASSAGQGNTIYF. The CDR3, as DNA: TGCGCCAGCAGCGCGGGACAGGGAAACACCATATATTTT.